The rows below give T cell receptor beta chains drawn from one sample of a study of blood T cell repertoires in COVID-19. The method was immunoSEQ multiplex PCR; TCRdb's version includes in-frame clones alone and lacks a portion of them. The table includes 210,000 or so clones, approximately 85% detected once. The sequenced material came from peripheral blood. The origin of the receptors is a man aged 50 to 59 with COVID-19, enrolled during active disease. The CDR3 runs from the conserved cysteine through the conserved F or W. D genes are given only for firm matches.

v_gene	d_gene	j_gene	CDR3aa	CDR3nt
TRBV5-1	TRBD1	TRBJ1-4	CASRPGQGEKLFF	TGCGCCAGCAGACCCGGACAGGGCGAAAAACTGTTTTTT
TRBV27	NA	TRBJ2-4	CASSLFLSSLAKNIQYF	TGTGCCAGCAGTTTATTTCTTTCTTCTTTAGCCAAAAACATTCAGTACTTC
TRBV12-1	NA	TRBJ2-1	CASSYETGLGSGGSYNEQFF	TGTGCCAGCAGCTATGAGACAGGGCTAGGTTCGGGTGGGTCCTACAATGAGCAGTTCTTC
TRBV20-1	NA	TRBJ2-3	CSASHNRRRTDTQYF	TGCAGTGCTAGTCACAACCGGCGGCGCACAGATACGCAGTATTTT
TRBV19	NA	TRBJ1-5	CASSTPNMPQHF	TGTGCCAGTAGTACCCCTAATATGCCCCAGCATTTT
TRBV7-3	TRBD1	TRBJ1-6	CASSPSGQANSPLHF	TGTGCCAGCAGCCCGAGTGGACAGGCGAATTCACCCCTCCACTTT
TRBV28	NA	TRBJ1-2	CASSTGNYGYTF	TGTGCCAGCAGCACAGGGAACTATGGCTACACCTTC
TRBV28	TRBD2	TRBJ2-1	CASSLVAGGPYEQFF	TGTGCCAGCAGTTTGGTAGCGGGGGGGCCTTATGAGCAGTTCTTC
TRBV21-1	NA	TRBJ2-1	CASNLTGPSYNEQFF	TGTGCCAGCAACCTGACAGGCCCATCCTACAATGAGCAGTTCTTC
TRBV2	NA	TRBJ1-1	CASSEEPNTEAFF	TGTGCCAGCAGTGAAGAGCCGAACACTGAAGCTTTCTTT
TRBV10-3	TRBD2	TRBJ2-7	CAISPQSGDYEQYF	TGTGCCATCAGTCCACAAAGCGGGGACTACGAGCAGTACTTC
TRBV7-2	NA	TRBJ1-6	CASSPTANSPLHF	TGTGCCAGCAGCCCAACAGCTAATTCACCCCTCCACTTT
TRBV24-1	NA	TRBJ1-4	CATSETGSTNEKLFF	TGTGCCACCAGTGAAACAGGGTCAACTAATGAAAAACTGTTTTTT